The 7 T cell receptor beta chains given below trace back to one sample, sequenced in a study of cytomegalovirus exposure and HLA in healthy donors. PCR primers comprised 60 Vbeta and 13 Jbeta primers. Profiling relied on immunoSEQ multiplex PCR, and the TCRdb table lists in-frame clones only, not all of them. In the table there are roughly 200,000 clones, around 77% of which are singletons. Source material: PBMCs. These receptors all come from a man under 40 in good health and CMV-seronegative.

V gene TRBV29-1 combines with J gene TRBJ2-7; D remains unclear. With 5 bases removed from V and 0 bases from J, the gap between germline ends came to 11 bases. Germline V CDR1 and CDR2: SQVTM, ANQGSEA. This CDR3 contains 13 residues. The CDR3 reads CSVTESNSYEQYF. For the CDR3, the DNA is TGCAGCGTTACCGAGAGCAACTCCTACGAGCAGTACTTC.

This sequence joins TRBV5-6 and TRBJ2-7; 7 nucleotides align to TRBD2. The CDR3 spans 15 residues. V shed 0 bases and J 6 bases; nucleotides not matched to a gene: 9. Germline V CDR1 and CDR2: SGHDT, YYEEEE. The CDR3 DNA reads TGTGCCAGCAGCTTGGGATCACTAGCGATGGGCGAGCAGTACTTC. Translation gives CASSLGSLAMGEQYF.

This clone came up a few times. The CDR3 DNA is TGTGCCAGCAGGGCTTATGACAGGGCTGCCTACGAGCAGTACTTC. It translates to CASRAYDRAAYEQYF. The chain employs TRBV2 and TRBJ2-7; 7 bases are shared with TRBD1. Trimming cost V 6 bases and J 2 bases; bases outside gene matches: 10. Germline V gene data show CDR1 as SNHLY and CDR2 as FYNNEI. CDR3 length equals 15 residues.

V usage is TRBV29-1 and J usage is TRBJ1-6, with D possibly matching TRBD1 (5 bases). Per germline, CDR1 SQVTM and CDR2 ANQGSEA. The V gene lost 4 bases and the J gene lost 9 bases, with 13 bases spanning the gap. The CDR3 contains 13 residues. DNA for the CDR3: TGCAGCGTTGCGGCCAGGGAAGGTTCACCCCTCCACTTT. It yields the protein CSVAAREGSPLHF.

The chain is built from TRBV28 and TRBJ1-3; D remains unclear. The germline gives CDR1 MDHEN, CDR2 SYDVKM. The length of the CDR3 is 14 residues. The V end was cut by 3 bases, the J end by 1 base, with 7 bases between. The CDR3 DNA is TGTGCCAGCAGTTTCGAGGGATCTGGAAACACCATATATTTT. Amino acids: CASSFEGSGNTIYF.

With respect to this clone: At one end the junction does not follow the germline gene, possibly because of a read error. The CDR3 region has the DNA TGCGCCAGCAGCCGGGGTGGACAGGGTCCGTCTGGGGGGCTGTTTTTT. This sequence encodes CASSRGGQGPSGGLFF. This sequence joins TRBV4-1 and TRBJ2-2, with 8 bases fitting TRBD1. CDR3 length: 16 amino acids. Germline V lookup: CDR1 MGHRA, CDR2 YSYEKL.

V is TRBV5-1 and J is TRBJ2-3, with TRBD2 matching over 15 bases. In germline, CDR1 is SGHRS, CDR2 YFSETQ. Trimming removed 0 bases from V and 9 bases from J; junction bases left unmatched: 5. The CDR3 totals 16 residues. The CDR3 DNA follows: TGCGCCAGCAGCTTGGGGGGACTAGCGGGAGGAGAAACGCAGTATTTT. Translating it yields CASSLGGLAGGETQYF.